Listed here are 28 T cell receptor beta chains from one sample, sequenced in a study of blood T cell repertoires in COVID-19. Sequencing used immunoSEQ multiplex PCR; TCRdb keeps in-frame clones, though not all of them. The sample lists nearly 300,000 clones, about 91% occurring once. The sequencing sample was made of peripheral blood. The receptor set was obtained from a woman aged 25 to 39 who had recovered from COVID-19.

The chain is built from TRBV5-6 and TRBJ1-1; D is uncertain. The ends were cut back, 2 bases at V and 1 base at J, with 9 bases in the middle. CDR1 is SGHDT, CDR2 YYEEEE, per germline. This CDR3 has 14 residues. CDR3 nucleotides: TGTGCCAGCAGCTTCGGGTTAGGGAACACTGAAGCTTTCTTT. Protein: CASSFGLGNTEAFF. The full variable domain, in which reference TRBV5-6 and TRBJ1-1 provide the parts outside the CDR3, is DAGVTQSPTHLIKTRGQQVTLRCSPKSGHDTVSWYQQALGQGPQFIFQYYEEEERQRGNFPDRFSGHQFPNYSSELNVNALLLGDSALYLCASSFGLGNTEAFFGQGTRLTVV.

The chain uses TRBV7-3 and TRBJ2-1; possibly TRBD1 for D (5 bases). Per germline, CDR1 SGHTA and CDR2 FQGTGA. Trimming removed 5 bases from V and 9 bases from J, with 14 bases in between. The CDR3 has 13 residues. The CDR3 nucleotides read TGTGCCAGCAGCCCCAGGGTAGCAGCTGAGCAGTTCTTC. Translation gives CASSPRVAAEQFF.

The chain couples TRBV19 to TRBJ1-1; 7 bases align to TRBD1. From germline, CDR1 is LNHDA and CDR2 SQIVND (reference sequence). J gave up 7 bases and V 7 bases, and 6 bases lay outside the gene matches. This CDR3 is built from 12 residues. The CDR3 sequence: CASTGQRREAFF. In DNA form, the CDR3 reads TGTGCCAGTACGGGACAGCGCCGTGAAGCTTTCTTT.

The chain couples TRBV7-9 to TRBJ1-3; no clear D gene. CDR3 length: 13 residues. V shed 10 bases and J shed 7 bases, with 17 bases lying between them. Per germline, CDR1 SEHNR and CDR2 FQNEAQ (reference sequence). The CDR3 loop is CATFAVGSNTIYF. In DNA, the CDR3 is TGTGCCACCTTTGCGGTGGGTTCGAACACCATATATTTT.

The chain carries TRBV4-2 and TRBJ2-7; 8 bases align to TRBD1. This CDR3 is 14 amino acids long. Germline-derived CDR1 and CDR2 are LGHNA and YNFKEQ. Trimming cost V 2 bases and J 6 bases; bases outside gene matches: 6. The CDR3 sequence: CASSQRTGTGEQYF. CDR3 coding DNA: TGTGCCAGCAGCCAAAGGACAGGGACCGGCGAGCAGTACTTC.

This chain's CDR3 is CASSLLRDRGRTDTQYF. Here the CDR3 DNA reads TGTGCCAGCAGTTTATTGCGGGACAGGGGCCGCACAGATACGCAGTATTTT. The rearrangement links TRBV27 to TRBJ2-3, with 10 bases aligning to TRBD1. Germline-derived CDR1 and CDR2 are MNHEY and SMNVEV (reference sequence). The CDR3 sequence is 17 residues long. Losses at the gene ends were 1 base for V and 1 base for J; bases not matched to a gene: 5.

The CDR3 protein is CASSLNPGAREQYF. DNA of the CDR3: TGCGCCAGCAGCTTGAACCCAGGGGCTCGAGAGCAGTACTTC. The V gene is TRBV5-1, the J gene TRBJ2-7, with a tentative D call TRBD1 (6 bases). Between the trimmed V and J ends, which lost 1 base and 7 bases, there was a span of 15 bases. Germline lookup yields CDR1 SGHRS and CDR2 YFSETQ. This CDR3 spans 14 amino acids.

The chain couples TRBV5-1 to TRBJ2-3; TRBD2 aligns across 8 bases. CDR1 is SGHRS, CDR2 YFSETQ, per germline. The CDR3 sequence is 15 residues long. V shed 4 bases and J 3 bases; nucleotides not matched to a gene: 7. The CDR3 spells CASSGTGGPTDTQYF. Written as DNA, the CDR3 is TGCGCCAGCAGCGGGACGGGGGGGCCGACAGATACGCAGTATTTT.

The chain uses TRBV28 and TRBJ1-3, with a possible D match to TRBD1 (5 bases). CDR3 length: 15 residues. CDR1 and CDR2 (germline): MDHEN, SYDVKM. V lost 6 bases and J lost 0, with 12 bases in between. In DNA form, the CDR3 reads TGTGCCAGCAGCTTACCCGGGGGCTCTGGAAACACCATATATTTT. Protein sequence: CASSLPGGSGNTIYF. The whole variable domain, filled in from reference TRBV28 and TRBJ1-3, reads DVKVTQSSRYLVKRTGEKVFLECVQDMDHENMFWYRQDPGLGLRLIYFSYDVKMKEKGDIPEGYSVSREKKERFSLILESASTNQTSMYLCASSLPGGSGNTIYFGEGSWLTVV.

The chain is built from TRBV3-1 (or the pseudogene TRBV3-2) and TRBJ1-6; D unclear. This CDR3 is built from 16 residues. The V end lost 1 base, the J end lost 9 bases, and 16 bases lay between the germline ends. Germline V gene sequence: CDR1 LGHDT, CDR2 YNNKEL (reference sequence). CDR3 sequence (DNA): TGTGCCAGCAGCCAAGGAGGCCCGGCCGGAGGTTCACCCCTCCACTTT. Translation: CASSQGGPAGGSPLHF.

This sequence joins TRBV2 and TRBJ1-4; maybe TRBD1 (6 bases). V lost 7 bases to trimming and J lost 4 bases, with 22 bases between them. The CDR3 length is 17 residues. The V gene's germline CDR1 is SNHLY and CDR2 FYNNEI. The CDR3 DNA reads TGTGCCAGCAATTCCGGGGGCGGGAGTTGGGGTAATGAAAAACTGTTTTTT. Translated: CASNSGGGSWGNEKLFF.

The count of this clone is one. V and J are TRBV5-6 and TRBJ1-2; no clear D gene. Deletions cut 4 bases from V and 5 bases from J, with 12 bases between. The CDR3 length is 13 residues. Germline V gene data show CDR1 as SGHDT and CDR2 as YYEEEE. The CDR3 nucleotides read TGTGCCAGCAGCCCCGGCCGGGATTATGGCTACACCTTC. Its protein product is CASSPGRDYGYTF.

J is TRBJ2-7 and V is TRBV5-1; 9 bases match TRBD1. Germline loops: CDR1 SGHRS, CDR2 YFSETQ. CDR3 length: 13 amino acids. Trimming took 4 bases from V and 4 from J; bases not matched to a gene: 3. Here the CDR3 DNA reads TGCGCCAGCAGCATGGGGACAGGGTACGAGCAGTACTTC. This codes for CASSMGTGYEQYF.

This chain connects TRBV4-1 to TRBJ2-2, with D unresolved. V was pared by 4 bases and J by 5 bases, with 20 bases between. Germline CDR1 and CDR2: MGHRA and YSYEKL. This CDR3 comprises 17 residues. DNA of the CDR3: TGCGCCAGCAGCCGACCAACAGCCTCCCGTAGGACCGGGGAGCTGTTTTTT. This sequence encodes CASSRPTASRRTGELFF.

The gene calls are TRBV6-2 or TRBV6-3 and TRBJ1-1; 9 nucleotides align to TRBD1. V gave up 5 bases and J gave up 7 bases; unmatched junction bases: 11. The germline CDR1 and CDR2 sequences are MNHEY and SVGEGT. The CDR3 runs 15 residues. CDR3 nucleotides: TGTGCCAGCAGTAAACCGGGACAGGGTACTTTTGAAGCTTTCTTT. Its translation is CASSKPGQGTFEAFF.

This clone was recorded once. J is TRBJ2-6 and V is TRBV28, with TRBD1 matching 11 bases. The CDR3 totals 17 residues. The V gene's germline CDR1 is MDHEN and CDR2 SYDVKM. V shed 5 bases, J shed 1 base, and the junction held 4 bases outside the gene matches. The CDR3, as DNA: TGTGCCAGCAGTGGGGGACAGGGGGGATCTGGGGCCAACGTCCTGACTTTC. It is translated as CASSGGQGGSGANVLTF. Full variable domain (rest looked up from reference TRBV28 and TRBJ2-6): DVKVTQSSRYLVKRTGEKVFLECVQDMDHENMFWYRQDPGLGLRLIYFSYDVKMKEKGDIPEGYSVSREKKERFSLILESASTNQTSMYLCASSGGQGGSGANVLTFGAGSRLTVL.

The chain has TRBV5-6 and TRBJ1-4; D call uncertain. The germline gives CDR1 SGHDT, CDR2 YYEEEE. With 2 bases removed from V and 7 bases from J, the gap between germline ends came to 12 bases. The CDR3 is 14 amino acids. The CDR3 here is CASSLLPGGEKLFF. The CDR3 nucleotides are TGTGCCAGCAGCTTACTCCCCGGCGGTGAAAAACTGTTTTTT.

The rearrangement joins TRBV12-1 to TRBJ2-7; TRBD2 is the table's D call and was not checked against the DNA. TRBV12-1 is deemed a pseudogene. The CDR3 is 16 residues long. The CDR3 loop reads CASSFAEASGGNEQYF. The CDR3 DNA sequence: TGTGCCAGCAGCTTTGCCGAGGCTAGCGGGGGTAACGAGCAGTACTTC.

The J gene is TRBJ2-7, the V gene TRBV6-5, with D perhaps matching TRBD2 (5 bases). There are 13 residues in the CDR3. CDR1 MNHEY and CDR2 SVGAGI come from the germline V gene. V shed 5 bases and J shed 1 base, with 9 bases lying between them. CDR3 sequence reads: CASSPSGSYEQYF. The CDR3 DNA reads TGTGCCAGCAGTCCCAGCGGTTCCTACGAGCAGTACTTC.

The chain joins TRBV7-7 to TRBJ2-5; D might be TRBD2 (5 bases). Trimming left V 1 base short and J 10 bases short, with 13 bases between. CDR1 is SSHAT and CDR2 is FNYEAQ in the germline V gene (reference sequence). The CDR3 loop spans 13 amino acids. The chain's CDR3 is CASSLGRRVDQYF. The CDR3 region has the DNA TGTGCCAGCAGCTTAGGGAGGAGAGTTGACCAGTACTTC.

The DNA for the CDR3 is TGTGCCAGCAATCTTGGGGGGGCGGTCGATGAGCAGTTCTTC. Amino acid sequence: CASNLGGAVDEQFF. This chain links TRBV28 with TRBJ2-1; a weak D match, TRBD2 (7 bases). This CDR3 has 14 residues. Germline lookup yields CDR1 MDHEN and CDR2 SYDVKM. Trimming removed 7 bases from V and 8 bases from J, with 18 bases in between. The entire variable domain, with the rest obtained from reference TRBV28 and TRBJ2-1, is as follows: DVKVTQSSRYLVKRTGEKVFLECVQDMDHENMFWYRQDPGLGLRLIYFSYDVKMKEKGDIPEGYSVSREKKERFSLILESASTNQTSMYLCASNLGGAVDEQFFGPGTRLTVL.

The genes are TRBV28 and TRBJ2-7; 9 nucleotides align to TRBD2. CDR3 size: 13 residues. V lost 8 bases, J lost 3 bases, and 5 bases stayed unmatched. Germline CDR1 is MDHEN and CDR2 is SYDVKM. The CDR3 here is CASLAGENYEQYF. DNA for the CDR3: TGTGCCAGCTTAGCGGGGGAGAACTACGAGCAGTACTTC.

This chain links TRBV6-5 with TRBJ2-2; 10 bases match TRBD1. CDR3 length: 15 residues. V lost 2 bases and J lost 4; bases outside the gene matches: 1. Germline V gene data show CDR1 as MNHEY and CDR2 as SVGAGI. The DNA for the CDR3 is TGTGCCAGCAGTTACGGGACAGGGGTCACCGGGGAGCTGTTTTTT. Protein sequence: CASSYGTGVTGELFF.

This chain uses TRBV27 with TRBJ1-4, with D perhaps matching TRBD1 (5 bases). Trimming removed 2 bases from V and 12 bases from J, with 22 bases in between. CDR3 size: 16 residues. Per germline, CDR1 MNHEY and CDR2 SMNVEV (reference sequence). This CDR3 is CASSLTVDRATNELFF. CDR3 coding DNA: TGTGCCAGCAGTTTAACCGTCGACAGAGCGACGAACGAACTGTTTTTT.

In DNA, the CDR3 is TGTGCCATCAGTGGCCCACAGGGCGGCGAGCAGTACTTC. Translating gives CAISGPQGGEQYF. This chain joins TRBV10-3 and TRBJ2-7; D might be TRBD1 (6 bases). The V end lost 4 bases, the J end lost 6 bases, and 13 bases lay between the germline ends. Germline V lookup: CDR1 ENHRY, CDR2 SYGVKD. This CDR3 has 13 amino acids.

J is TRBJ2-7 and V is TRBV7-2; 7 nucleotides agree with TRBD1. Germline-derived CDR1 and CDR2 are SGHTA and FQGNSA. Trimming cost V 5 bases and J 0 bases; bases outside gene matches: 4. This CDR3 region has 14 residues. This CDR3 is CASSLQGISYEQYF. The CDR3 DNA sequence: TGTGCCAGCAGCCTACAGGGGATCTCCTACGAGCAGTACTTC.

The chain recombines TRBV6-5 with TRBJ1-2; possibly TRBD1 for D (6 bases). CDR1 is MNHEY and CDR2 is SVGAGI in the germline V gene. The CDR3 has 14 residues. V was cut by 3 bases and J by 8 bases, with 16 bases left in between. The DNA for the CDR3 is TGTGCCAGCAGTTATGAGGCAGGGGCTGAAGGCTACACCTTC. This gives the protein CASSYEAGAEGYTF.

In its sample, this clone was seen once. The chain employs TRBV5-1 and TRBJ2-7, with 7 positions matching TRBD1. CDR3 length: 14 amino acids. V shed 7 bases and J 5 bases; nucleotides not matched to a gene: 12. CDR1 and CDR2 from the germline V gene are SGHRS and YFSETQ. The CDR3 reads CASRRTGLPDEQYF. CDR3 sequence (DNA): TGCGCCAGCCGAAGGACAGGACTCCCGGACGAGCAGTACTTC.